The rows below give T cell receptor beta chains drawn from one sample of a study of early T cells in non-severe SARS-CoV-2 infection. TCRdb reanalysed the 5' RACE reads using MiXCR and keeps one entry per CDR3 protein. In the table there are 85,000 to 100,000 distinct CDR3 sequences, more than 9.5% of which are singletons. Sample: whole blood. The receptors were sampled from an adult who was a healthcare worker with PCR-confirmed SARS-CoV-2 infection or an uninfected control (not recorded which). Both conserved end residues are part of each CDR3.

TRBJ2-7,TRBV5-1,CASSSSGNNEQYF
TRBJ2-7,TRBV4-1,CASSQFKTPEPYEQYF
TRBJ1-3,TRBV6-1,CASSDGQAFSGNTIYF
TRBJ1-1,TRBV10-3,CAISDPREGGRAEAFF
TRBJ1-6,TRBV12-3/TRBV12-4,CASRDRVDTYNSPLHF
TRBJ2-2,TRBV2,CASSDGYSPPQGTNHPNTGELFF
TRBJ2-3,TRBV29-1,CSVEDRRQADTQYF
TRBJ2-4,TRBV30,CAWSRRNIQYF
TRBJ2-3,TRBV29-1,CSVRVTDTQYF
TRBJ2-2,TRBV28,CASSLTGGSQLFF
TRBJ2-1,TRBV20-1,CSARGGPSYNEQFF
TRBJ2-7,TRBV12-3/TRBV12-4,CASSKDAAYEQYF
TRBJ2-1,TRBV7-3,CASSRTSGGNNEQFF